This entry lists 5 T cell receptor beta chains sequenced from one sample in a study of CD4 and CD8 cells across lung adenocarcinoma regions. TCRdb fed the PCR reads into MiXCR, producing one record per CDR3 protein. This sample has 5,200 or so distinct CDR3 sequences, with over 40% found just once. Sequenced: CD8+ T cells from the margin of a lung tumor. The receptors here all came from a male donor with lung adenocarcinoma. The CD4 and CD8 labels of this study may be unreliable.

This clonotype was counted a few times. The chain uses TRBV11-2 and TRBJ2-5; D remains unclear. The germline V and J ends were trimmed by 5 bases and 0 bases, with 13 bases remaining between them. Germline V gene data show CDR1 as SGHAT and CDR2 as FQNNGV. This CDR3 has 15 residues. The CDR3 is CASSPGPGDQETQYF. The CDR3 region has the DNA TGTGCCAGCAGCCCCGGACCGGGTGACCAAGAGACCCAGTACTTC.

The CDR3 spells CASSLGGSRRNEQFF. The CDR3 nucleotides are TGTGCCAGCAGCTTAGGAGGTTCCAGGCGAAATGAGCAGTTCTTC. The J gene is TRBJ2-1, the V gene TRBV7-2; D remains ambiguous. The germline gives CDR1 SGHTA, CDR2 FQGNSA. With 1 base removed from V and 7 bases from J, the gap between germline ends came to 14 bases. The CDR3 sequence is 15 residues long. The full variable domain, rest sourced from reference TRBV7-2 and TRBJ2-1, is GAGVSQSPSNKVTEKGKDVELRCDPISGHTALYWYRQSLGQGLEFLIYFQGNSAPDKSGLPSDRFSAERTGGSVSTLTIQRTQQEDSAVYLCASSLGGSRRNEQFFGPGTRLTVL.

V gene TRBV6-5 combines with J gene TRBJ2-3; TRBD2 might be the D (6 bases). The CDR3 has 16 amino acids. Germline values: CDR1 MNHEY, CDR2 SVGAGI. Trimming shortened V by 0 bases and J by 2 bases, and 12 bases separated the two germline ends. CDR3 in amino acids: CASSYSLAEFTDTQYF. For the CDR3, the DNA is TGTGCCAGCAGTTACTCATTAGCGGAGTTCACAGATACGCAGTATTTT.

In its sample, this clonotype ranks as medium-sized. This rearrangement joins TRBV6-5 to TRBJ1-6; 7 bases line up with TRBD1. CDR1 is MNHEY, CDR2 SVGAGI, per germline. The trim removed 7 bases at V and 7 bases at J, leaving 7 bases unmatched. The CDR3 totals 14 residues. DNA of the CDR3: TGTGCCAGCATTTTGACAGGGAACAATTCACCCCTCCACTTT. It is translated as CASILTGNNSPLHF.

This clonotype was recorded many times. The gene calls are TRBV11-3 and TRBJ2-1; D uncertain. Trimming took 0 bases from V and 9 from J, leaving 9 bases between them. The CDR3 spans 13 residues. Germline V CDR1 and CDR2: SGHNT, YENEEA. CDR3 protein: CASSLDPTTEQFF. DNA of the CDR3: TGTGCCAGCAGCTTAGATCCCACTACTGAGCAGTTCTTC.